This T cell receptor beta chain was sequenced during a study of shared clonotypes between healthy human individuals. Overall study context: In total, the donors were two women and a few men aged 18 to 49.

The CDR3 contains 14 residues. Trimming left V 1 base short and J 3 bases short, with 10 bases between. CDR1 LNHNV and CDR2 YYDKDF come from the germline V gene (reference sequence). Study-wide results and caveats: Measured sharing among donors was expected to vary with sequencing depth. Naive subsets typically showed greater estimated richness than memory subsets.

Note on this clone: Its antigen is not known.

The assay was immunoSEQ multiplex PCR, and TCRdb's table has in-frame clones only and misses some. The repertoire holds about 1.5 million clones, with approximately 98% as singletons. Sequencing was performed on naive CD4+ T cells sorted from blood. The subset denotes: CD45RA+ positively selected. The clonotype was recovered from a man aged 30 to 45 in good health. The chain has TRBV15 and TRBJ2-7, with a tentative D call TRBD2 (6 bases). In nucleotides, the CDR3 is TGTGCCACCAGCAGAGGCGGGGCCTACTACGAGCAGTACTTC. It is translated as CATSRGGAYYEQYF.